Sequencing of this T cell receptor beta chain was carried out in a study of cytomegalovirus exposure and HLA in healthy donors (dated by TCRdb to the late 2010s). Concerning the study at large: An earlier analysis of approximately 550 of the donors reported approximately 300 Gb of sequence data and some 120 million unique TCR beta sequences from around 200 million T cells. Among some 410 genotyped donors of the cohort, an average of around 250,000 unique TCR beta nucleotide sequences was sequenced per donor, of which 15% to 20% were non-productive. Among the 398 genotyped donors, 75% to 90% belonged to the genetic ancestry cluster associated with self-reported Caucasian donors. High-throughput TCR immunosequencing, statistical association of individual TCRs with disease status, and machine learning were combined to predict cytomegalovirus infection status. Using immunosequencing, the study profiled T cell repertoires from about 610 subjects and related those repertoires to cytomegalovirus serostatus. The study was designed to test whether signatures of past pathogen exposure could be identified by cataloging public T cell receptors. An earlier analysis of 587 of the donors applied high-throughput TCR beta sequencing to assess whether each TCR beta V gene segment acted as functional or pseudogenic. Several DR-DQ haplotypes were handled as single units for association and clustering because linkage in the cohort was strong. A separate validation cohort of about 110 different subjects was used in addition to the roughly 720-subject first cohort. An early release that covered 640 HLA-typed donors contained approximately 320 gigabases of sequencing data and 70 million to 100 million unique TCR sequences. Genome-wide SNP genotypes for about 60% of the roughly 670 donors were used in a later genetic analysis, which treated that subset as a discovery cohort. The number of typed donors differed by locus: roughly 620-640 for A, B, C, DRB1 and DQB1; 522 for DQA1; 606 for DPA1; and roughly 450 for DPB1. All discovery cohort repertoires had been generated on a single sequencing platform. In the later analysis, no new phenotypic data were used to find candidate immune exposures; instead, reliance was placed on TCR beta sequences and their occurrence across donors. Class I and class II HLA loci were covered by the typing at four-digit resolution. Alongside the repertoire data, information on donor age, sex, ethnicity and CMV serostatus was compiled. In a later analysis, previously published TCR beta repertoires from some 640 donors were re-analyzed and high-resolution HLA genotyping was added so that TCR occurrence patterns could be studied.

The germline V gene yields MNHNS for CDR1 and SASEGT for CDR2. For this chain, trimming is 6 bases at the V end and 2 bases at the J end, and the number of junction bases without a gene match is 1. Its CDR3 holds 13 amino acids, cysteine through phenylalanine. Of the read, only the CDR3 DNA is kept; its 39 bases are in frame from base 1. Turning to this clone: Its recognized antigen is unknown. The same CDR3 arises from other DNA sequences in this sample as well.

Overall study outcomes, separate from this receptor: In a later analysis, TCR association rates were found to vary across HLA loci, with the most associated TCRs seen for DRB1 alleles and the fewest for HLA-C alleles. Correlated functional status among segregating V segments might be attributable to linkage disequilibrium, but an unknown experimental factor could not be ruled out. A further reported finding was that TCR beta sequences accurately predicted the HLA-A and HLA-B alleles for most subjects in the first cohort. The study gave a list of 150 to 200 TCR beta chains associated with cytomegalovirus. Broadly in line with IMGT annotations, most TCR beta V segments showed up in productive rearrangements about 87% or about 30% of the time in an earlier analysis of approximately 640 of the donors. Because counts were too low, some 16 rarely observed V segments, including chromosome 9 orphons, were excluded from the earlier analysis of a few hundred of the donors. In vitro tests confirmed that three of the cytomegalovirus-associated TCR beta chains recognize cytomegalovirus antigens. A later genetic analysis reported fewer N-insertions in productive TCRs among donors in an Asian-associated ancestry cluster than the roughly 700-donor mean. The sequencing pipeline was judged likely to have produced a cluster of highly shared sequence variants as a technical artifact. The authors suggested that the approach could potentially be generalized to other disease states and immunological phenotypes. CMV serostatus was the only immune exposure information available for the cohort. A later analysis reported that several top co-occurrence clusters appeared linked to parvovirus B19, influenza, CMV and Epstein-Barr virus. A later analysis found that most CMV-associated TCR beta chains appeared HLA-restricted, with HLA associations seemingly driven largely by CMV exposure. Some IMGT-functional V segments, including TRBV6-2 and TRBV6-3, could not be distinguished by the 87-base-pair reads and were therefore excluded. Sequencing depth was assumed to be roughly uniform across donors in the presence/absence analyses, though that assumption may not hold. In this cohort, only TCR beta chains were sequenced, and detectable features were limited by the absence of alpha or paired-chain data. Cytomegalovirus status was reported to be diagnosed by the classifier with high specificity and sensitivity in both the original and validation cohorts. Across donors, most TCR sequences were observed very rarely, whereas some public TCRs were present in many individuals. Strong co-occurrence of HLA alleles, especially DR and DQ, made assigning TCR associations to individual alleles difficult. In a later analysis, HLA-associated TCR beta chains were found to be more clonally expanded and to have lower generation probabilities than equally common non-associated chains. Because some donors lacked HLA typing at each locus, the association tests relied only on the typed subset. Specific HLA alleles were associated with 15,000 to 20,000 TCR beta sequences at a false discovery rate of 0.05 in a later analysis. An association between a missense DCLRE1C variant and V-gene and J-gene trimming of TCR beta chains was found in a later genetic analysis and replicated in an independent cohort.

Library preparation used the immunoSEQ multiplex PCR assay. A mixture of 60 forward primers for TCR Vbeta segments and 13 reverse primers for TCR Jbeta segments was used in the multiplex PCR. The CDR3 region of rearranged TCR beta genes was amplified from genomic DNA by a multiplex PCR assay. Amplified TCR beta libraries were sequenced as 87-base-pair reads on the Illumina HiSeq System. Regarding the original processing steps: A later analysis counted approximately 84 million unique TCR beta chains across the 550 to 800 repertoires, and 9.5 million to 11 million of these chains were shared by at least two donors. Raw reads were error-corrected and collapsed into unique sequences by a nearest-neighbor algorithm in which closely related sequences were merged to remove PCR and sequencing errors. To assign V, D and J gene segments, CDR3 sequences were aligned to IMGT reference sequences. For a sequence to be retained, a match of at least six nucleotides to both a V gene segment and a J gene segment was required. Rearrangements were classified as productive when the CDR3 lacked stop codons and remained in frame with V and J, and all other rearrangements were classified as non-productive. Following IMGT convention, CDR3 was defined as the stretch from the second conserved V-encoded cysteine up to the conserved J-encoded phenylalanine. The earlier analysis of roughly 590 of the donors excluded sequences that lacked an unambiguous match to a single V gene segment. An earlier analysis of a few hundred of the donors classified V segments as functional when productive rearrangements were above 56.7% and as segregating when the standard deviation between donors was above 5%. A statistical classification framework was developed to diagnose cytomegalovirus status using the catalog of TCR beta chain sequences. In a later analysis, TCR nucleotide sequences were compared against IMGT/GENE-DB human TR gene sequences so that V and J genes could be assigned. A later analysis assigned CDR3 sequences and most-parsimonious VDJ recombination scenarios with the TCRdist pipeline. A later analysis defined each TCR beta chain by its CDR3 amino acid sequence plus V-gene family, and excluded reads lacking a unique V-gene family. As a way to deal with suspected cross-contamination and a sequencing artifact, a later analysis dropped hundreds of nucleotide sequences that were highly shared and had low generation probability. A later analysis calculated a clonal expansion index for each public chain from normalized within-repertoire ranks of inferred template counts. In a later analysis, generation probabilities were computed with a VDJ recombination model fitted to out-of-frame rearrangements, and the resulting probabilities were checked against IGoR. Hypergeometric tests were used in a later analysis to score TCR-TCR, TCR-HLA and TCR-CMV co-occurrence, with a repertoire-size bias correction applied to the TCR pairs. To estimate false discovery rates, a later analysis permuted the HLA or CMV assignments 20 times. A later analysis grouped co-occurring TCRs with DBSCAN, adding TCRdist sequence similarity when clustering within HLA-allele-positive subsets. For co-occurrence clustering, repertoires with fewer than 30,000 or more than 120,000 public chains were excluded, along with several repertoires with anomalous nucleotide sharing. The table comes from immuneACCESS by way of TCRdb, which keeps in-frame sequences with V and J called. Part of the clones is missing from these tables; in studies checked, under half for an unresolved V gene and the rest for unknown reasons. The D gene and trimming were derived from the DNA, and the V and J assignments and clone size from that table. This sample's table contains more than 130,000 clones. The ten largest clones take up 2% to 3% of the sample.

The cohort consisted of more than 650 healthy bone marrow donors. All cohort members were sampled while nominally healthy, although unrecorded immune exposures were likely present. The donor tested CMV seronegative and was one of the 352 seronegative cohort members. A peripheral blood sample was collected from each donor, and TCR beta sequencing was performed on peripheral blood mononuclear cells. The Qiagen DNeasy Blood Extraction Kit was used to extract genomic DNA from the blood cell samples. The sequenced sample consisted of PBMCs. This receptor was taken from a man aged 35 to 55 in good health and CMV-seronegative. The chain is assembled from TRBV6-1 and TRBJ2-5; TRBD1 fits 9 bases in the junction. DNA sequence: TGTGCCAGCAGAGACAGGGGGCAAGAGACCCAGTACTTC. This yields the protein CASRDRGQETQYF.